The 3 T cell receptor beta chains given below trace back to one sample, sequenced in a study of blood T cells in healthy people across ages. The second PCR ran about 6 to 11 cycles with a sample-barcoded 5' primer and J-beta primers. TCRdb recomputed calls from the 5' RACE reads with MiXCR, one row per CDR3 protein. The sample records roughly 1 million distinct CDR3 sequences, around 25% being singletons. This same sample was also part of a study on T cells of mothers and their children.

Sequenced: blood. These receptors all come from a girl aged 2 to 9 in good health.

A few counts support this clonotype. This chain uses TRBV14 with TRBJ2-7, with D perhaps TRBD2 (6 bases). V gave up 1 base and J gave up 3 bases, with 10 bases separating them. Germline V gene sequence: CDR1 SGHDN, CDR2 FVKESK. The CDR3 is 14 amino acids. CDR3 residues: CASSQVGTFYEQYF. The CDR3 DNA reads TGTGCCAGCAGCCAAGTAGGGACTTTCTACGAGCAGTACTTC.

This chain connects TRBV27 to TRBJ2-5, with 12 positions matching TRBD1. TRBJ2-7 explains the end of the DNA better; the J call may be wrong. Germline-derived CDR1 and CDR2 are MNHEY and SMNVEV (reference sequence). The CDR3 consists of 14 residues. CDR3 DNA: TGTGCCAGCAGCCTAGGGACAGGGGGCAGCGAGCAGTACTTC. Amino acids: CASSLGTGGSEQYF.

The chain combines TRBV29-1 with TRBJ2-7; TRBD1 aligns across 7 bases. The germline CDR1 and CDR2 sequences are SQVTM and ANQGSEA. The trim removed 6 bases at V and 3 bases at J, leaving 14 bases unmatched. There are 15 residues in the CDR3. CDR3 nucleotides: TGCAGCGTCGAAACTAGGGGGCGGTCAAGCTACGAGCAGTACTTC. This translates into CSVETRGRSSYEQYF.